Listed here are 6 T cell receptor beta chains from one sample, sequenced in a study of blood T cell repertoires in COVID-19. Only in-frame clones appear in the TCRdb table, and some are missing; sequencing was by immunoSEQ multiplex PCR. The sample carries roughly 350,000 clones, more than 75% recorded once. The sample taken for sequencing was peripheral blood. Source of these receptors: a woman in her forties or fifties with COVID-19, enrolled during active disease.

About this clone itself: An end of the junction does not agree with germline; a read error may underlie this. The chain uses TRBV6-2 or TRBV6-3 and TRBJ2-1; no reliable D call. The CDR3 is 13 residues long. The germline gives CDR1 MNHEY, CDR2 SVGEGT. Here the CDR3 DNA reads TGTGCCAGCAGCTACTCAAGCCCCAATGAGCAGTTCTTC. It yields the protein CASSYSSPNEQFF.

DNA for the CDR3: TGTGCCAGCAGCCTTGGGCAGTTAACAAATCAGCCCCAGCATTTT. It codes for CASSLGQLTNQPQHF. The V call is TRBV9, the J call TRBJ1-5; D remains ambiguous. The CDR3 loop spans 15 amino acids. Germline CDR1 reads SGDLS; CDR2 reads YYNGEE. Trimming left V 4 bases short and J 4 bases short, with 15 bases between.

The rearrangement links TRBV7-2 to TRBJ1-1, with D perhaps matching TRBD1 (6 bases). V lost 5 bases and J 5 bases, leaving 18 bases between the germline ends. Per the germline V gene, CDR1 is SGHTA and CDR2 is FQGNSA. The CDR3 is 15 residues long. CDR3 sequence reads: CASSAFTGKGTEAFF. The CDR3 coding sequence is TGTGCCAGCAGCGCTTTTACAGGGAAAGGGACTGAAGCTTTCTTT.

The chain uses TRBV18 and TRBJ2-5, with D uncertain. In germline, CDR1 is KGHSH, CDR2 LQKENI. V was cut by 4 bases and J by 0 bases, with 6 bases left in between. This CDR3 spans 13 amino acids. The CDR3 loop reads CASSLEYQETQYF. CDR3 DNA sequence: TGTGCCAGCTCACTCGAGTACCAAGAGACCCAGTACTTC. Supplemented by reference TRBV18 and TRBJ2-5, the full variable domain reads NAGVMQNPRHLVRRRGQEARLRCSPMKGHSHVYWYRQLPEEGLKFMVYLQKENIIDESGMPKERFSAEFPKEGPSILRIQQVVRGDSAAYFCASSLEYQETQYFGPGTRLLVL.

The chain joins TRBV2 to TRBJ2-5, with TRBD2 matching over 9 bases. Germline CDR1 and CDR2: SNHLY and FYNNEI. CDR3 length: 15 residues. V lost 6 bases, J lost 1 base, and 6 bases stayed unmatched. CDR3 protein: CASSVVSGSQETQYF. Here the CDR3 DNA reads TGTGCCAGCAGCGTCGTTAGCGGGAGCCAAGAGACCCAGTACTTC.

This clone appeared once. V and J are TRBV11-3 and TRBJ2-5; 10 bases map to TRBD2. The CDR3 is 15 residues long. Germline V gives CDR1 SGHNT, CDR2 YENEEA. V was clipped by 1 base and J by 5 bases; unmatched bases: 4. This chain's CDR3 is CASSLVAGGRETQYF. CDR3 in DNA: TGTGCCAGCAGCTTAGTAGCGGGAGGACGGGAGACCCAGTACTTC.